One and the same sample provided the 32 T cell receptor beta chains below, sequenced in a study of T cells in Graves' hyperthyroidism and ophthalmopathy. RNA transcripts were the template for amplifying TCR beta CDR3 regions. When the TCR CDR3 underwent first-round RT-PCR, the HTBI primer set was used. TCRdb reprocessed the multiplex PCR reads via MiXCR and lists one record per CDR3 protein. The profile shows hundreds of thousands of distinct CDR3 sequences, 12% to 15% of them singletons. Sequenced input: blood. The receptors come from a woman aged 18-29 years with Graves' hyperthyroidism.

This clonotype was found many times. V and J are TRBV30 and TRBJ1-2, with D perhaps TRBD1 (5 bases). This CDR3 region has 13 residues. The germline V gene has CDR1 GTSNPN and CDR2 SVGIG (reference sequence). The V end lost 6 bases, the J end lost 9 bases, and 20 bases lay between the germline ends. As DNA, the CDR3 is TGTGCCTGCTTACTGACAGTCTGGGCAAGCTACACCTTC. It encodes CACLLTVWASYTF.

The chain links TRBV7-3 to TRBJ2-7; 15 nucleotides agree with TRBD2. Germline V gene data show CDR1 as SGHTA and CDR2 as FQGTGA. V lost 5 bases, J lost 11 bases, and 4 bases stayed unmatched. There are 13 residues in the CDR3. Written as DNA, the CDR3 is TGTGCCAGCAGCCCGGGACTAGCGGGAGGAGAGTACTTC. Residues: CASSPGLAGGEYF.

This clonotype was counted ten times or more. The rearrangement links TRBV27 to TRBJ2-1; D perhaps matches TRBD2 (5 bases). Germline lookup yields CDR1 MNHEY and CDR2 SMNVEV (reference sequence). V lost 3 bases and J lost 10, with 13 bases in between. This CDR3 spans 13 amino acids. In DNA form, the CDR3 reads TGTGCCAGCAGTTTCGGACTCAAATACGAGCAGTTCTTC. Amino acids: CASSFGLKYEQFF.

The chain carries TRBV7-3 and TRBJ2-1; the match to TRBD2 covers 11 bases. Germline lookup yields CDR1 SGHTA and CDR2 FQGTGA. CDR3 size: 19 residues. Losses at the gene ends were 5 bases for V and 1 base for J; bases not matched to a gene: 13. The CDR3 spells CASSPLAGGRTKSYNEQFF. Written as DNA, the CDR3 is TGTGCCAGCAGCCCCTTAGCGGGAGGGAGGACTAAGTCCTACAATGAGCAGTTCTTC.

The sample holds many counts of this clonotype. This chain links TRBV6-1 with TRBJ1-1, with D unresolved. This CDR3 contains 14 residues. Germline assignment: CDR1 MNHNS and CDR2 SASEGT. Between the trimmed V and J ends, which lost 5 bases and 4 bases, there was a span of 14 bases. The CDR3 DNA is TGTGCCAGCAGTTCCACTGCCCCCGGCACTGAAGCTTTCTTT. Its translation: CASSSTAPGTEAFF.

V and J are TRBV6-4 and TRBJ1-1, with D hard to call. V was shortened by 5 bases and J by 11 bases, with 18 bases between the two germline ends. Germline assignment: CDR1 MRHNA and CDR2 SNTAGT. This CDR3 is 13 amino acids long. CDR3: CASSSQSPLGAFF. CDR3 coding DNA: TGTGCCAGCAGTTCCCAGTCCCCCCTTGGGGCTTTCTTT.

There are a few counts of this clonotype. The J gene is TRBJ2-6, the V gene TRBV29-1; weak D call: TRBD1 (7 bases). V lost 4 bases, J lost 4 bases, and 20 bases lay in between. CDR3 size: 17 residues. Germline V gene lookup returns CDR1 SQVTM and CDR2 ANQGSEA. CDR3 nucleotide sequence: TGCAGCGTTGTTGGACGCAGGGGGGTCGACGGGGCCAACGTCCTGACTTTC. Residues: CSVVGRRGVDGANVLTF.

There are many counts of this clonotype. This sequence joins TRBV18 and TRBJ1-4, with D uncertain. V was shortened by 6 bases and J by 0 bases, with 14 bases between the two germline ends. The CDR3 totals 16 residues. Per germline, CDR1 KGHSH and CDR2 LQKENI. The CDR3 is CASSPDRMATNEKLFF. CDR3 coding DNA: TGTGCCAGCTCCCCAGACCGAATGGCAACTAATGAAAAACTGTTTTTT.

The rearrangement uses TRBV10-3 and TRBJ1-2; no firm D call. Looked up from germline, CDR1 is ENHRY and CDR2 is SYGVKD. V was trimmed by 0 bases and J by 14 bases, leaving 13 bases between them. The CDR3 consists of 12 residues. The CDR3 loop reads CAISESMRGTTF. CDR3 DNA sequence: TGTGCCATCAGTGAGTCAATGCGGGGTACTACCTTC.

The chain employs TRBV12-3 or TRBV12-4 and TRBJ1-3; possibly TRBD1 for D (5 bases). CDR3 length: 14 amino acids. The ends were cut back, 6 bases at V and 1 base at J, with 10 bases in the middle. This CDR3 is CASRRRQSGNTIYF. The CDR3 DNA follows: TGTGCCAGCAGAAGGAGACAGTCTGGAAACACCATATATTTT.

The chain recombines TRBV4-3 with TRBJ2-3; D possibly corresponds to TRBD2 (5 bases). Trimming pared 4 bases from V and 5 bases from J, leaving 19 bases between. Germline CDR1 is LGHNA and CDR2 is YSLEER. The CDR3 loop spans 16 amino acids. The CDR3, as DNA: TGCGCCAGCAGCCCTGGGCGGGTAACTCCCCTAGATACGCAGTATTTT. Translating gives CASSPGRVTPLDTQYF.

The chain combines TRBV20-1 with TRBJ1-2; 7 bases agree with TRBD1. There are 17 residues in the CDR3. V lost 0 bases to trimming and J lost 2 bases; unmatched junction nucleotides: 12. Germline CDR1 is DFQATT and CDR2 is SNEGSKA (reference sequence). In nucleotides, the CDR3 is TGCAGTGCTAGAGACGTACTCCCGGGACAGCCGAACTATGGCTACACCTTC. Its protein product is CSARDVLPGQPNYGYTF.

About this clonotype itself: This could be a read error, since a much larger clone is one nucleotide away. The chain combines TRBV12-3 or TRBV12-4 with TRBJ2-5; 8 bases are shared with TRBD1. CDR3 length: 13 residues. DNA for the CDR3: TGTGCCATACAACAGGACAGGGAGCAGACCCAGCACTTC. Translating gives CAIQQDREQTQHF.

V usage is TRBV5-5 and J usage is TRBJ2-7, with D possibly being TRBD1 or TRBD2 (5 bases each). V was shortened by 4 bases and J by 3 bases, with 11 bases between the two germline ends. Germline loops: CDR1 SGHKS, CDR2 YYEKEE (reference sequence). The CDR3 extends over 13 amino acids. Written as DNA, the CDR3 is TGTGCCAGCAGCCGGGACGGGAACTACGAGCAGTACTTC. Translation gives CASSRDGNYEQYF. The entire variable domain, with the rest obtained from reference TRBV5-5 and TRBJ2-7, is as follows: DAGVTQSPTHLIKTRGQQVTLRCSPISGHKSVSWYQQVLGQGPQFIFQYYEKEERGRGNFPDRFSARQFPNYSSELNVNALLLGDSALYLCASSRDGNYEQYFGPGTRLTVT.

Only a few counts were recorded for this clonotype. DNA of the CDR3: TGTGCCAGCCTTGCCGGGCGAAACAGCAATCAGCCCCAGCATTTT. As protein: CASLAGRNSNQPQHF. The V call is TRBV6-1, the J call TRBJ1-5; D not certain. There are 15 residues in the CDR3. The V gene lost 8 bases and the J gene lost 1 base, with 15 bases spanning the gap. Germline CDR1 reads MNHNS; CDR2 reads SASEGT.

This clonotype was recorded at least ten times. The rearrangement uses TRBV12-3 or TRBV12-4 and TRBJ2-3; the D is unclear. The J call may not be correct, given that the DNA end is closer to TRBJ2-5. The CDR3 totals 12 residues. As DNA, the CDR3 is TGTGCCAGCAGTTTAAGATTGGAGACCCAGTACTTC. It encodes CASSLRLETQYF.

This clonotype was seen repeatedly, ten times or more. This CDR3 reads CASSQGAGTAFF. In DNA form, the CDR3 reads TGTGCCAGCAGCCAAGGAGCAGGGACAGCTTTCTTT. The chain has TRBV3-1 and TRBJ1-1; D perhaps matches TRBD1 (5 bases). V was pared by 1 base and J by 10 bases, with 10 bases between. CDR1 LGHDT and CDR2 YNNKEL come from the germline V gene (reference sequence). This CDR3 is 12 amino acids long.

This clonotype occurred many times. This rearrangement joins TRBV20-1 to TRBJ2-3; D might be TRBD1 or TRBD2, each matching 8 bases. Germline V lookup: CDR1 DFQATT, CDR2 SNEGSKA (reference sequence). This CDR3 contains 17 residues. Trimming took off 3 bases at V and 2 bases at J, with 21 bases between the two ends. In DNA form, the CDR3 reads TGCAGTGCTAGCAGGGGGCGCGCTAGCGGGTACACAGATACGCAGTATTTT. This gives the protein CSASRGRASGYTDTQYF.

There are a few counts of this clonotype. This chain uses TRBV20-1 with TRBJ2-3, with 7 bases fitting TRBD2. The ends lost 0 bases at V and 6 bases at J; junction bases unmatched: 9. The CDR3 spans 15 residues. Germline lookup yields CDR1 DFQATT and CDR2 SNEGSKA (reference sequence). The chain's CDR3 is CSARDLGREPDTQYF. The CDR3 region has the DNA TGCAGTGCTAGAGATCTGGGGCGGGAGCCTGATACGCAGTATTTT.

This clonotype was seen a few times. The rearrangement links TRBV6-1 to TRBJ1-6; D call uncertain. This CDR3 comprises 13 residues. Trimming left V 5 bases short and J 6 bases short, with 8 bases between. The germline gives CDR1 MNHNS, CDR2 SASEGT. CDR3 residues: CASSPILNSPLHF. CDR3 DNA: TGTGCCAGCAGTCCGATACTTAATTCACCCCTCCACTTT.

The chain links TRBV6-6 to TRBJ2-1, with 8 bases matching TRBD2. Unmatched junction bases numbered 5, after V lost 2 bases and J lost 8 bases. The CDR3 has 14 amino acids. The germline gives CDR1 MNHNY, CDR2 SVGAGI (reference sequence). The CDR3 bases are TGTGCCAGCAGTTACCCTACTAGCGGCGATGAGCAGTTCTTC. It is translated as CASSYPTSGDEQFF.

This clonotype was seen at least ten times. V and J are TRBV9 and TRBJ2-7, with 10 bases aligning to TRBD2. From germline, CDR1 is SGDLS and CDR2 YYNGEE. The CDR3 covers 15 residues. The V gene end was trimmed by 0 bases and the J gene end by 3 bases; junction bases not matched to a gene: 3. The CDR3 sequence is CASSVGSSGSYEQYF. In DNA form, the CDR3 reads TGTGCCAGCAGCGTAGGGTCTAGCGGGAGCTACGAGCAGTACTTC.

The sample holds many counts of this clonotype. This chain uses TRBV30 with TRBJ2-3, with D hard to call. Deletions cut 0 bases from V and 6 bases from J, with 4 bases between. The CDR3 is 11 residues long. Germline V gene data show CDR1 as GTSNPN and CDR2 as SVGIG (reference sequence). The chain's CDR3 is CAWSVSDTQYF. For the CDR3, the DNA is TGTGCCTGGAGTGTTTCGGATACGCAGTATTTT.

This clonotype was observed many times. This rearrangement joins TRBV7-9 to TRBJ2-2; TRBD1 matches at 8 bases. The junction had 10 bases not matched to a gene; V was cut back by 7 bases and J by 3 bases. Germline CDR1 reads SEHNR; CDR2 reads FQNEAQ (reference sequence). This CDR3 has 16 residues. The CDR3 DNA is TGTGCCAGCACCACACCCCAGGGGGCGGACACCGGGGAGCTGTTTTTT. As protein: CASTTPQGADTGELFF. The whole variable domain, remainder taken from reference TRBV7-9 and TRBJ2-2, is DTGVSQNPRHKITKRGQNVTFRCDPISEHNRLYWYRQTLGQGPEFLTYFQNEAQLEKSRLLSDRFSAERPKGSFSTLEIQRTEQGDSAMYLCASTTPQGADTGELFFGEGSRLTVL.

This clonotype was recorded at least ten times. The chain couples TRBV13 to TRBJ2-1; 9 nucleotides align to TRBD2. The CDR3 is 16 amino acids. Germline V lookup: CDR1 PRHDT, CDR2 FYEKMQ (reference sequence). J gave up 7 bases and V 4 bases, and 11 bases lay outside the gene matches. CDR3 sequence reads: CASSSLWVAGANEQFF. The CDR3 DNA reads as TGTGCCAGCAGCTCCCTGTGGGTAGCGGGAGCGAATGAGCAGTTCTTC. The complete variable domain, with remaining parts taken from reference TRBV13 and TRBJ2-1, reads AAGVIQSPRHLIKEKRETATLKCYPIPRHDTVYWYQQGPGQDPQFLISFYEKMQSDKGSIPDRFSAQQFSDYHSELNMSSLELGDSALYFCASSSLWVAGANEQFFGPGTRLTVL.

This clonotype was recorded once. V usage is TRBV7-8 and J usage is TRBJ2-1, with 16 bases fitting TRBD2. This CDR3 spans 20 amino acids. V trimming: 0 bases; J trimming: 2 bases; junction bases outside the gene matches: 7. Germline CDR1 SGHVS, CDR2 FQNEAQ. The CDR3 loop is CASSLAGTSGRDFTYNEQFF. In DNA form, the CDR3 reads TGTGCCAGCAGCTTAGCCGGGACTAGCGGGAGGGATTTCACCTACAATGAGCAGTTCTTC.

V usage is TRBV20-1 and J usage is TRBJ2-2, with D possibly being TRBD1 or TRBD2 (5 bases each). CDR3 length equals 13 residues. V lost 5 bases and J 6 bases, leaving 13 bases between the germline ends. Germline CDR1 reads DFQATT; CDR2 reads SNEGSKA (reference sequence). Here the CDR3 reads CSARGPSAGELFF. DNA of the CDR3: TGCAGTGCTCGGGGCCCATCGGCCGGGGAGCTGTTTTTT.

This clonotype was observed many times. The V and J genes are TRBV27 and TRBJ2-3, with 10 nucleotides matching TRBD2. The J segment lost 1 base and the V segment lost 5 bases, leaving 6 bases of the junction unmatched. The CDR3 sequence is 16 residues long. Germline lookup yields CDR1 MNHEY and CDR2 SMNVEV (reference sequence). The CDR3 is CASSPPGLARTDTQYF. CDR3 nucleotide sequence: TGTGCCAGCAGTCCACCGGGACTAGCGCGCACAGATACGCAGTATTTT.

This clonotype was picked up many times. The chain is built from TRBV7-2 and TRBJ2-3; TRBD2 agrees at 11 bases. This CDR3 comprises 16 residues. Trimming cost V 5 bases and J 4 bases; bases outside gene matches: 8. Germline CDR1 and CDR2: SGHTA and FQGNSA. CDR3: CASSPRLAGLPDTQYF. DNA for the CDR3: TGTGCCAGCAGCCCCCGACTAGCGGGACTGCCAGATACGCAGTATTTT.

This clonotype was detected only a few times. The chain is built from TRBV3-1 and TRBJ1-6; D is uncertain. The CDR3 consists of 14 residues. From germline, CDR1 is LGHDT and CDR2 YNNKEL (reference sequence). V was trimmed by 5 bases and J by 7 bases, leaving 12 bases between them. CDR3 amino acids: CASSNGPFNSPLHF. DNA of the CDR3: TGTGCCAGCAGCAACGGACCGTTCAATTCACCCCTCCACTTT.

This clonotype was counted ten times or more. The genes are TRBV7-8 and TRBJ2-1; no clear D gene. CDR3 size: 14 residues. Looked up from germline, CDR1 is SGHVS and CDR2 is FQNEAQ. Trimming removed 5 bases at V and 3 bases at J, with 11 bases between. The CDR3 nucleotides are TGTGCCAGCAGCGATATGAACTTCTACAATGAGCAGTTCTTC. Translating gives CASSDMNFYNEQFF.

This clonotype has ten or more counts. V and J are TRBV7-2 and TRBJ2-6; D unclear. The V end lost 0 bases, the J end lost 4 bases, and 13 bases lay between the germline ends. The CDR3 totals 17 residues. CDR1 is SGHTA and CDR2 is FQGNSA in the germline V gene. The CDR3 region is CASSLATASGGANVLTF. Written as DNA, the CDR3 is TGTGCCAGCAGCTTAGCGACGGCCTCCGGAGGGGCCAACGTCCTGACTTTC.